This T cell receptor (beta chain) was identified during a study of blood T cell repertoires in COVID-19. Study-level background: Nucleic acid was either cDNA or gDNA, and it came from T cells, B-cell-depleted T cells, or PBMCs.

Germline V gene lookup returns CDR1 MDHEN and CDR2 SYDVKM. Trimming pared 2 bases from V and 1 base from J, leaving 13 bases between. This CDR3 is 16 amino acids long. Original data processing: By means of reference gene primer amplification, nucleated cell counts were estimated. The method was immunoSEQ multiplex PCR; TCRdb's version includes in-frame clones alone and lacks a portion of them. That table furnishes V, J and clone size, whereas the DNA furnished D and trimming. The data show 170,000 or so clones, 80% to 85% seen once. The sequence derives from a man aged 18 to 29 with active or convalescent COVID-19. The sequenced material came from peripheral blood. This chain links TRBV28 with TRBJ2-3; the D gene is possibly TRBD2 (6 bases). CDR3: CASSLTGASGTDTQYF. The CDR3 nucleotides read TGTGCCAGCAGTTTAACGGGCGCTAGCGGCACAGATACGCAGTATTTT.